One and the same sample provided the 21 T cell receptor beta chains below, sequenced in a study of blood T cell repertoires in COVID-19. Data came from immunoSEQ multiplex PCR; TCRdb stores just in-frame clones and leaves some out. The repertoire holds 35,000 to 45,000 clones, under 85% seen once, with approximately 30% in the top ten. The sequencing sample was made of peripheral blood. These receptor sequences come from a woman at least 80 years old with acute or convalescent COVID-19.

This clone was picked up a small number of times. V usage is TRBV12-3 or TRBV12-4 and J usage is TRBJ2-1, with 11 bases identical to TRBD2. V was pared by 7 bases and J by 7 bases, with 3 bases of the junction left unmatched. CDR3 length equals 13 residues. CDR3 region: CASIGLAGNEQFF. The CDR3 coding sequence is TGTGCCAGCATTGGACTAGCGGGTAATGAGCAGTTCTTC.

The chain has TRBV18 and TRBJ1-4; D ambiguous. V gave up 1 base and J gave up 5 bases, with 8 bases separating them. This CDR3 is built from 14 residues. Germline V CDR1 and CDR2: KGHSH, LQKENI. CDR3 in DNA: TGTGCCAGCTCACCACGAGCTATAAATGAAAAACTGTTTTTT. This codes for CASSPRAINEKLFF.

The chain uses TRBV19 and TRBJ2-3, with D possibly TRBD2 on 5 matching bases. The CDR3 runs 15 residues. Germline V gives CDR1 LNHDA, CDR2 SQIVND (reference sequence). V was cut by 7 bases and J by 6 bases, with 20 bases left in between. CDR3 in amino acids: CASTTLDSRSDTQYF. CDR3 nucleotide sequence: TGTGCCAGTACAACTTTGGACTCTAGATCGGATACGCAGTATTTT.

The chain uses TRBV18 and TRBJ2-1, with unresolved D. Trimming stripped 0 bases from V and 4 bases from J, with 7 bases between. The CDR3 is 14 amino acids. Germline loops: CDR1 KGHSH, CDR2 LQKENI. CDR3 coding DNA: TGTGCCAGCTCACCACCGGTGCGGTACAATGAGCAGTTCTTC. Its protein is CASSPPVRYNEQFF.

A single count supports this clone. This rearrangement joins TRBV13 to TRBJ1-5; maybe TRBD1 (5 bases). Per the germline V gene, CDR1 is PRHDT and CDR2 is FYEKMQ (reference sequence). CDR3 length: 15 amino acids. V lost 3 bases and J lost 7, with 16 bases in between. CDR3 DNA sequence: TGTGCCAGCAGCTTTAGCTTGGGGGGGAACCAGCCCCAGCATTTT. Residues: CASSFSLGGNQPQHF.

J is TRBJ2-3 and V is TRBV6-5, with 10 nucleotides matching TRBD2. The CDR3 has 15 residues. The germline gives CDR1 MNHEY, CDR2 SVGAGI. V lost 4 bases, J lost 4 bases, and 5 bases stayed unmatched. The CDR3, as DNA: TGTGCCAGCAGTTTTAGCGGGAGGCTGGCAGATACGCAGTATTTT. It encodes CASSFSGRLADTQYF.

J is TRBJ2-3 and V is TRBV4-2; TRBD2 agrees at 7 bases. V lost 0 bases, J lost 5 bases, and 5 bases stayed unmatched. Germline-derived CDR1 and CDR2 are LGHNA and YNFKEQ. The CDR3 is made up of 15 amino acids. The CDR3 region has the DNA TGTGCCAGCAGCCAAGAGTTGGCTAGCGGAGATACGCAGTATTTT. Translating gives CASSQELASGDTQYF.

The chain carries TRBV30 and TRBJ1-5; a possible D gene is TRBD1 (6 bases). Germline V gene sequence: CDR1 GTSNPN, CDR2 SVGIG (reference sequence). Trimming cost V 1 base and J 4 bases, with 11 bases left between them. CDR3 length: 14 residues. This CDR3 is CAWSGDRNNQPQHF. CDR3 coding DNA: TGTGCCTGGAGTGGTGACAGGAATAATCAGCCCCAGCATTTT.

V and J are TRBV28 and TRBJ1-2, with TRBD1 as a possible D gene (5 bases). Per germline, CDR1 MDHEN and CDR2 SYDVKM. The CDR3 covers 13 residues. V gave up 6 bases and J gave up 4 bases, with 12 bases separating them. CDR3 sequence reads: CASRVPGPYGYTF. The CDR3 DNA reads as TGTGCCAGCAGAGTCCCAGGGCCCTATGGCTACACCTTC.

A few counts support this clone. The CDR3 DNA follows: TGCAGTGCTAGGCCTAGTGGCTACACCTTC. Its protein is CSARPSGYTF. The chain carries TRBV20-1 and TRBJ1-2; no definite D call. The CDR3 totals 10 residues. Germline lookup yields CDR1 DFQATT and CDR2 SNEGSKA (reference sequence). With 3 bases removed from V and 7 bases from J, the gap between germline ends came to 6 bases.

The rearrangement links TRBV18 to TRBJ1-1; D unresolved. CDR1 and CDR2 from the germline V gene are KGHSH and LQKENI. The CDR3 totals 13 residues. V lost 5 bases, J lost 0 bases, and 7 bases lay in between. CDR3 sequence: CASSGGMNTEAFF. The CDR3 DNA follows: TGTGCCAGCTCAGGAGGGATGAACACTGAAGCTTTCTTT.

The rearrangement links TRBV12-5 to TRBJ2-1; tentatively, D is TRBD1 (6 bases). Germline V CDR1 and CDR2: LGHNT, FRNRAP. The CDR3 consists of 15 residues. Trimming took 7 bases from V and 0 from J, leaving 13 bases between them. The CDR3 DNA reads TGTGCTAGTGTCCTTGGGGGCGGCTCCTACAATGAGCAGTTCTTC. The encoded protein is CASVLGGGSYNEQFF.

The gene calls are TRBV3-1 (or the pseudogene TRBV3-2) and TRBJ2-2, with D possibly matching TRBD2 (6 bases). From germline, CDR1 is LGHDT and CDR2 YNNKEL (reference sequence). This CDR3 is 17 amino acids long. The V end was cut by 1 base, the J end by 0 bases, with 12 bases between. The CDR3 is CASSQGRASANTGELFF. CDR3 coding DNA: TGTGCCAGCAGCCAAGGGAGGGCGTCCGCGAACACCGGGGAGCTGTTTTTT.

J is TRBJ1-4 and V is TRBV19; D ambiguous. V shed 5 bases and J shed 0 bases, with 7 bases lying between them. The germline V gene has CDR1 LNHDA and CDR2 SQIVND (reference sequence). This CDR3 is built from 14 residues. The CDR3 bases are TGTGCCAGTAGTCCAGGTGCAACTAATGAAAAACTGTTTTTT. Its translation is CASSPGATNEKLFF.

The table lists this clone with a count of one. The junction does not match germline at one end; this may be a read error. The V and J genes are TRBV7-7 and TRBJ2-5; D gene ambiguous. CDR3 size: 12 residues. The germline V gene has CDR1 SSHAT and CDR2 FNYEAQ (reference sequence). The CDR3 reads CASSPNLESQYF. CDR3 sequence (DNA): TGTGCTAGCAGCCCGAACTTGGAGTCCCAGTACTTC. Together with reference TRBV7-7 and TRBJ2-5, the CDR3 gives the full variable domain: GAGVSQSPRYKVTKRGQDVTLRCDPISSHATLYWYQQALGQGPEFLTYFNYEAQPDKSGLPSDRFSAERPEGSISTLTIQRTEQRDSAMYRCASSPNLESQYFGPGTRLLVL.

This clone showed up just a few times. This CDR3 is CASSEQGGGTEAFF. The CDR3 bases are TGCGCCAGCAGCGAACAGGGGGGTGGCACTGAAGCTTTCTTT. The chain combines TRBV5-1 with TRBJ1-1, with 8 bases lining up with TRBD1. Germline V lookup: CDR1 SGHRS, CDR2 YFSETQ. The CDR3 has 14 amino acids. With 4 bases clipped from V and 4 bases from J, the junction kept 6 bases outside the gene matches. The full variable domain, in which reference TRBV5-1 and TRBJ1-1 provide the parts outside the CDR3, is KAGVTQTPRYLIKTRGQQVTLSCSPISGHRSVSWYQQTPGQGLQFLFEYFSETQRNKGNFPGRFSGRQFSNSRSEMNVSTLELGDSALYLCASSEQGGGTEAFFGQGTRLTVV.

The rearrangement uses TRBV5-1 and TRBJ1-4; 9 nucleotides line up with TRBD1. Germline V gene sequence: CDR1 SGHRS, CDR2 YFSETQ. J lost 8 bases, V lost 0 bases, and 8 bases had no gene match. This CDR3 has 16 residues. CDR3 DNA sequence: TGCGCCAGCAGCTTGGAAACACAGGGGGCTGGGGAAAAACTGTTTTTT. Amino acids: CASSLETQGAGEKLFF.

The CDR3 sequence: CARPKGDRGENQPQHF. CDR3 sequence (DNA): TGCGCCAGACCAAAGGGGGACAGGGGCGAGAATCAGCCCCAGCATTTT. The chain links TRBV10-1 to TRBJ1-5; TRBD1 matches at 10 bases. Germline lookup yields CDR1 WNHNN and CDR2 SYGVQD (reference sequence). The length of the CDR3 is 16 residues. V gave up 9 bases and J gave up 4 bases; unmatched junction bases: 12.

The J gene is TRBJ2-2, the V gene TRBV24-1; 11 bases map to TRBD1. Germline assignment: CDR1 KGHDR and CDR2 SFDVKD. With 4 bases clipped from V and 5 bases from J, the junction kept 5 bases outside the gene matches. The CDR3 contains 16 residues. The CDR3 sequence is CATSDPGTGGTGELFF. The DNA for the CDR3 is TGTGCCACCAGTGACCCCGGGACAGGGGGTACCGGGGAGCTGTTTTTT.

V and J are TRBV9 and TRBJ1-1; no clear D. The CDR3 is made up of 13 amino acids. CDR1 SGDLS and CDR2 YYNGEE come from the germline V gene. V lost 0 bases, J lost 5 bases, and 8 bases lay in between. CDR3 DNA: TGTGCCAGCAGCGTAGTCCATCGGACTGAAGCTTTCTTT. It specifies CASSVVHRTEAFF.

This clone was recorded once. The chain has TRBV5-4 and TRBJ2-7; D is unclear. The V end was cut by 3 bases, the J end by 4 bases, with 11 bases between. Germline CDR1 and CDR2: SGHNT and YYREEE (reference sequence). This CDR3 is 13 amino acids long. CDR3 DNA: TGTGCCAGCAGCTATTTCGAGCAATACGAGCAGTACTTC. Its translation is CASSYFEQYEQYF.